Following are 18 T cell receptor beta chains from one sample sequenced in a study of memory CD4+ T cells and cytomegalovirus serostatus. Single viable CD3+CD4+CD8-CD45RO+ cells were sorted as the memory CD4+ T cells. The method was immunoSEQ multiplex PCR; TCRdb's version includes in-frame clones alone and lacks a portion of them. This sample has around 54,000 clones, with 60% to 80% found just once. The sequenced sample consisted of memory CD4+ T cells from blood. The receptor set was obtained from an adult in good health and CMV-seronegative.

This chain uses TRBV6-5 with TRBJ1-1, with a weak D call TRBD1 (6 bases). The germline gives CDR1 MNHEY, CDR2 SVGAGI. Trimming cost V 5 bases and J 4 bases, with 14 bases left between them. The CDR3 is 14 residues long. The CDR3 coding sequence is TGTGCCAGCAGTCGCTCAAGAGGGGGCACTGAAGCTTTCTTT. Translated: CASSRSRGGTEAFF.

This chain joins TRBV10-1 and TRBJ2-1; TRBD1 is a possible D gene (5 bases). The CDR3 runs 15 residues. V shed 4 bases and J shed 9 bases, with 19 bases lying between them. CDR1 is WNHNN and CDR2 is SYGVQD in the germline V gene (reference sequence). This chain's CDR3 is CASSGQMASVGEQFF. CDR3 nucleotides: TGCGCCAGCAGTGGACAGATGGCGTCTGTCGGTGAGCAGTTCTTC.

This clone appeared once. The chain recombines TRBV6-1 with TRBJ2-7; D might be TRBD1 (5 bases). The germline gives CDR1 MNHNS, CDR2 SASEGT. The CDR3 is 15 amino acids. V lost 1 base and J 4 bases, leaving 14 bases between the germline ends. The CDR3 reads CASSEVVQGPYEQYF. The CDR3 DNA reads as TGTGCCAGCAGTGAAGTGGTCCAGGGCCCATACGAGCAGTACTTC.

The chain employs TRBV6-4 and TRBJ2-1; 12 bases agree with TRBD2. With 0 bases clipped from V and 6 bases from J, the junction kept 0 bases outside the gene matches. CDR3 length: 15 amino acids. CDR1 and CDR2 (germline): MRHNA, SNTAGT. CDR3: CASSDSTSGSNEQFF. The CDR3 coding sequence is TGTGCCAGCAGTGACTCGACTAGCGGGAGCAATGAGCAGTTCTTC.

This chain uses TRBV29-1 with TRBJ2-1; no definite D call. The CDR3 totals 15 residues. V was pared by 0 bases and J by 2 bases, with 11 bases between. Germline CDR1 and CDR2: SQVTM and ANQGSEA. The CDR3 bases are TGCAGCGTTGAAGATCTCCCCCGCACCTACAATGAGCAGTTCTTC. Translated, it gives CSVEDLPRTYNEQFF.

This sequence joins TRBV11-2 and TRBJ2-2, with TRBD2 matching 9 bases. V gave up 3 bases and J gave up 0 bases; unmatched junction bases: 5. The CDR3 covers 17 residues. Looked up from germline, CDR1 is SGHAT and CDR2 is FQNNGV. The CDR3 region is CASSLGREGSNTGELFF. The CDR3 bases are TGTGCCAGCAGCTTGGGGCGGGAGGGGTCGAACACCGGGGAGCTGTTTTTT.

CDR3 sequence reads: CASRSNRGRPESYEQYF. CDR3 nucleotide sequence: TGTGCCAGCCGCTCAAACCGGGGACGGCCGGAGTCCTACGAGCAGTACTTC. The chain has TRBV6-9 and TRBJ2-7; D is tentatively TRBD1 or TRBD2 (5 bases each). In germline, CDR1 is MNHGY, CDR2 SVAAGI. This CDR3 spans 17 amino acids. V dropped 8 bases and J dropped 1 base, with 24 bases sitting between them.

V usage is TRBV30 and J usage is TRBJ1-2, with 9 bases lining up with TRBD1. The CDR3 spans 14 residues. The V gene end was trimmed by 4 bases and the J gene end by 5 bases; junction bases not matched to a gene: 8. Germline CDR1 reads GTSNPN; CDR2 reads SVGIG (reference sequence). CDR3 in amino acids: CAWKQGAIGYGYTF. The CDR3 nucleotides are TGTGCCTGGAAACAGGGGGCGATCGGGTATGGCTACACCTTC.

V is TRBV6-1 and J is TRBJ1-2, with D maybe TRBD1 (6 bases). The CDR3 is made up of 16 amino acids. Germline CDR1 is MNHNS and CDR2 is SASEGT. V gave up 4 bases and J gave up 8 bases, with 23 bases separating them. The CDR3 loop reads CASSANTGHAGGGYTF. The DNA of the CDR3 is TGTGCCAGCAGTGCTAATACGGGACATGCCGGGGGAGGCTACACCTTC.

The chain joins TRBV19 to TRBJ2-2; D remains ambiguous. V lost 4 bases, J lost 0 bases, and 9 bases lay in between. The germline V gene encodes CDR1 LNHDA and CDR2 SQIVND (reference sequence). The CDR3 sequence is 15 residues long. The CDR3 loop reads CASSNARANTGELFF. The DNA for the CDR3 is TGTGCCAGTAGTAATGCAAGGGCGAACACCGGGGAGCTGTTTTTT.

The chain couples TRBV6-5 to TRBJ2-7; D is unclear. Looked up from germline, CDR1 is MNHEY and CDR2 is SVGAGI. V lost 2 bases and J 7 bases, leaving 15 bases between the germline ends. This CDR3 has 14 residues. CDR3 bases: TGTGCCAGCAGTTACGGGTCTGGGGTGGGGGAGCAGTACTTC. It specifies CASSYGSGVGEQYF.

Written as DNA, the CDR3 is TGTGCCAGCAGCTTAGATTTTTGGGGGACTAGGGAAGAAGAGACCCAGTACTTC. Translating gives CASSLDFWGTREEETQYF. The rearrangement joins TRBV7-2 to TRBJ2-5, with TRBD2 matching 8 bases. V trimming: 1 base; J trimming: 3 bases; junction bases outside the gene matches: 13. This CDR3 is built from 18 residues. Germline V gene sequence: CDR1 SGHTA, CDR2 FQGNSA.

This clone turned up a few times. This sequence joins TRBV11-2 and TRBJ1-1; D gene unclear. Trimming took 2 bases from V and 5 from J, leaving 9 bases between them. CDR3 length equals 13 residues. Germline loops: CDR1 SGHAT, CDR2 FQNNGV. CDR3 nucleotides: TGTGCCAGCAGCTTAACGACGAGAACTGAAGCTTTCTTT. Protein sequence: CASSLTTRTEAFF.

The chain recombines TRBV19 with TRBJ1-5; no firm D call. The CDR3 is 15 residues long. Germline CDR1 and CDR2: LNHDA and SQIVND (reference sequence). V dropped 5 bases and J dropped 7 bases, with 18 bases sitting between them. The CDR3 DNA is TGTGCCAGTAGTGCCAGTGTTCTATTGTGGCAGCCCCAGCATTTT. Translating gives CASSASVLLWQPQHF. The whole variable domain, remainder taken from reference TRBV19 and TRBJ1-5, is DGGITQSPKYLFRKEGQNVTLSCEQNLNHDAMYWYRQDPGQGLRLIYYSQIVNDFQKGDIAEGYSVSREKKESFPLTVTSAQKNPTAFYLCASSASVLLWQPQHFGDGTRLSIL.

This chain uses TRBV4-2 with TRBJ2-3; D tentatively reads TRBD1 or TRBD2 (6 bases each). The V end was cut by 0 bases, the J end by 0 bases, with 10 bases between. The CDR3 covers 16 residues. From germline, CDR1 is LGHNA and CDR2 YNFKEQ. The CDR3 coding sequence is TGTGCCAGCAGCCAAGATGCGGGACATAGCACAGATACGCAGTATTTT. Its translation: CASSQDAGHSTDTQYF.

The V gene is TRBV28, the J gene TRBJ1-4; D is perhaps TRBD1 (5 bases). This CDR3 has 14 residues. The V and J ends lost 2 bases and 1 base respectively, with 5 bases between them. Germline CDR1 MDHEN, CDR2 SYDVKM. CDR3 nucleotide sequence: TGTGCCAGCAGTTTAGGGGGAACTAATGAAAAACTGTTTTTT. Translated: CASSLGGTNEKLFF.

This clone appeared a single time. The chain links TRBV28 to TRBJ2-3; 9 bases map to TRBD1. J was trimmed by 11 bases and V by 6 bases; bases with no gene match: 6. There are 12 residues in the CDR3. Looked up from germline, CDR1 is MDHEN and CDR2 is SYDVKM. CDR3 bases: TGTGCCAGCAGCAGGGACAGGGTGAAGCAGTATTTT. Translating gives CASSRDRVKQYF.

The chain employs TRBV27 and TRBJ1-2; D possibly corresponds to TRBD1 (6 bases). The CDR3 is made up of 13 amino acids. V lost 3 bases, J lost 4 bases, and 9 bases lay in between. Germline values: CDR1 MNHEY, CDR2 SMNVEV (reference sequence). The CDR3 loop is CASSFRDTYGYTF. CDR3 in DNA: TGTGCCAGCAGTTTTAGGGACACCTATGGCTACACCTTC.